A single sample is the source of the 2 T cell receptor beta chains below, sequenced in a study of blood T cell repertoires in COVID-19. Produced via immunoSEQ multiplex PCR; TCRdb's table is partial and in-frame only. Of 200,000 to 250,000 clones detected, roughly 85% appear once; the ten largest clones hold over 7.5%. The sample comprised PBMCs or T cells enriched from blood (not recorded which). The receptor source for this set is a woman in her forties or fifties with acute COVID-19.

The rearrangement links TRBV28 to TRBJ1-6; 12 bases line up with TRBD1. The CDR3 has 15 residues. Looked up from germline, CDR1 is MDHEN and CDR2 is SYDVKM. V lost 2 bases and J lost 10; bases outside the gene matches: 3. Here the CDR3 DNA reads TGTGCCAGCAGTTTAGGGACAGGGGGCTCGTCACCCCTCCACTTT. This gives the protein CASSLGTGGSSPLHF. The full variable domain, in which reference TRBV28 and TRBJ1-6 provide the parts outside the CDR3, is DVKVTQSSRYLVKRTGEKVFLECVQDMDHENMFWYRQDPGLGLRLIYFSYDVKMKEKGDIPEGYSVSREKKERFSLILESASTNQTSMYLCASSLGTGGSSPLHFGNGTRLTVT.

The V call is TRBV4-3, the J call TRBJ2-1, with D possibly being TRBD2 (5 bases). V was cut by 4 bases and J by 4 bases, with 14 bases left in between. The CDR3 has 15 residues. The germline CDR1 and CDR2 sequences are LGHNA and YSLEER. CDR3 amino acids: CASSPREGTYNEQFF. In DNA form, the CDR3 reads TGCGCCAGCAGCCCCCGAGAGGGTACGTACAATGAGCAGTTCTTC.